The T cell receptor (beta chain) under discussion was sequenced for a study of T cells after yellow fever vaccination. Study-level background: In the case of low-cell-number fractions, SMART-Seq v4 Ultra Low Input was used for preparation.

This clonotype was counted only a few times. Generation of TCR cDNA used 5'RACE template switching (which added a universal primer site and UMIs). TCRdb fed the 5' RACE reads into MiXCR, producing one record per CDR3 protein. This sample yields approximately 70,000 distinct CDR3 sequences, of which just over 6.5% are seen a single time; 37% belongs to the top ten. This sequence was found in a man aged 18 to 30 who received the YFV17D yellow fever vaccine. Material: CD8+ T cells sorted from PBMCs, obtained roughly 47 days after the first yellow fever vaccination.

The CDR3 DNA follows: TGTGCCAGCAGCATTTTAGCGGGGGGGCCGGGAGATACGCAGTATTTT. Protein product: CASSILAGGPGDTQYF. This chain links TRBV7-6 with TRBJ2-3; 11 nucleotides agree with TRBD2. J lost 5 bases, V lost 5 bases, and 9 bases had no gene match. This CDR3 region has 16 residues. Germline CDR1 SGHVS, CDR2 FNYEAQ. Drawing the rest from reference TRBV7-6 and TRBJ2-3, the complete variable domain is GAGVSQSPRYKVTKRGQDVALRCDPISGHVSLYWYRQALGQGPEFLTYFNYEAQQDKSGLPNDRFSAERPEGSISTLTIQRTEQRDSAMYRCASSILAGGPGDTQYFGPGTRLTVL.